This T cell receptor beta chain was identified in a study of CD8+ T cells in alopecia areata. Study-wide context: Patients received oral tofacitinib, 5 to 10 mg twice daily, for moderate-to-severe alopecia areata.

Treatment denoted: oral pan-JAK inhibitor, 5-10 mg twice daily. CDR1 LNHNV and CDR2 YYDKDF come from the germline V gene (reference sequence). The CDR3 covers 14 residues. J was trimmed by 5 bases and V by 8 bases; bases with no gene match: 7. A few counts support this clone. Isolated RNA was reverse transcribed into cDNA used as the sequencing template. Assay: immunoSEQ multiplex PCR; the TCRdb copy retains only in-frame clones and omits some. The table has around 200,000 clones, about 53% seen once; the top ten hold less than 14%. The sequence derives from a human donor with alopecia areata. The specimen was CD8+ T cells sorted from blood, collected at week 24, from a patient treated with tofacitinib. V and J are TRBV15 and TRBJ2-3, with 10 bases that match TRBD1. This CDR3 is CATSRDRGQDTQYF. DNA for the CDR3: TGTGCCACCTCAAGGGACAGGGGACAAGATACGCAGTATTTT. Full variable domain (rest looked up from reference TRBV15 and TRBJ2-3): DAMVIQNPRYQVTQFGKPVTLSCSQTLNHNVMYWYQQKSSQAPKLLFHYYDKDFNNEADTPDNFQSRRPNTSFCFLDIRSPGLGDTAMYLCATSRDRGQDTQYFGPGTRLTVL.